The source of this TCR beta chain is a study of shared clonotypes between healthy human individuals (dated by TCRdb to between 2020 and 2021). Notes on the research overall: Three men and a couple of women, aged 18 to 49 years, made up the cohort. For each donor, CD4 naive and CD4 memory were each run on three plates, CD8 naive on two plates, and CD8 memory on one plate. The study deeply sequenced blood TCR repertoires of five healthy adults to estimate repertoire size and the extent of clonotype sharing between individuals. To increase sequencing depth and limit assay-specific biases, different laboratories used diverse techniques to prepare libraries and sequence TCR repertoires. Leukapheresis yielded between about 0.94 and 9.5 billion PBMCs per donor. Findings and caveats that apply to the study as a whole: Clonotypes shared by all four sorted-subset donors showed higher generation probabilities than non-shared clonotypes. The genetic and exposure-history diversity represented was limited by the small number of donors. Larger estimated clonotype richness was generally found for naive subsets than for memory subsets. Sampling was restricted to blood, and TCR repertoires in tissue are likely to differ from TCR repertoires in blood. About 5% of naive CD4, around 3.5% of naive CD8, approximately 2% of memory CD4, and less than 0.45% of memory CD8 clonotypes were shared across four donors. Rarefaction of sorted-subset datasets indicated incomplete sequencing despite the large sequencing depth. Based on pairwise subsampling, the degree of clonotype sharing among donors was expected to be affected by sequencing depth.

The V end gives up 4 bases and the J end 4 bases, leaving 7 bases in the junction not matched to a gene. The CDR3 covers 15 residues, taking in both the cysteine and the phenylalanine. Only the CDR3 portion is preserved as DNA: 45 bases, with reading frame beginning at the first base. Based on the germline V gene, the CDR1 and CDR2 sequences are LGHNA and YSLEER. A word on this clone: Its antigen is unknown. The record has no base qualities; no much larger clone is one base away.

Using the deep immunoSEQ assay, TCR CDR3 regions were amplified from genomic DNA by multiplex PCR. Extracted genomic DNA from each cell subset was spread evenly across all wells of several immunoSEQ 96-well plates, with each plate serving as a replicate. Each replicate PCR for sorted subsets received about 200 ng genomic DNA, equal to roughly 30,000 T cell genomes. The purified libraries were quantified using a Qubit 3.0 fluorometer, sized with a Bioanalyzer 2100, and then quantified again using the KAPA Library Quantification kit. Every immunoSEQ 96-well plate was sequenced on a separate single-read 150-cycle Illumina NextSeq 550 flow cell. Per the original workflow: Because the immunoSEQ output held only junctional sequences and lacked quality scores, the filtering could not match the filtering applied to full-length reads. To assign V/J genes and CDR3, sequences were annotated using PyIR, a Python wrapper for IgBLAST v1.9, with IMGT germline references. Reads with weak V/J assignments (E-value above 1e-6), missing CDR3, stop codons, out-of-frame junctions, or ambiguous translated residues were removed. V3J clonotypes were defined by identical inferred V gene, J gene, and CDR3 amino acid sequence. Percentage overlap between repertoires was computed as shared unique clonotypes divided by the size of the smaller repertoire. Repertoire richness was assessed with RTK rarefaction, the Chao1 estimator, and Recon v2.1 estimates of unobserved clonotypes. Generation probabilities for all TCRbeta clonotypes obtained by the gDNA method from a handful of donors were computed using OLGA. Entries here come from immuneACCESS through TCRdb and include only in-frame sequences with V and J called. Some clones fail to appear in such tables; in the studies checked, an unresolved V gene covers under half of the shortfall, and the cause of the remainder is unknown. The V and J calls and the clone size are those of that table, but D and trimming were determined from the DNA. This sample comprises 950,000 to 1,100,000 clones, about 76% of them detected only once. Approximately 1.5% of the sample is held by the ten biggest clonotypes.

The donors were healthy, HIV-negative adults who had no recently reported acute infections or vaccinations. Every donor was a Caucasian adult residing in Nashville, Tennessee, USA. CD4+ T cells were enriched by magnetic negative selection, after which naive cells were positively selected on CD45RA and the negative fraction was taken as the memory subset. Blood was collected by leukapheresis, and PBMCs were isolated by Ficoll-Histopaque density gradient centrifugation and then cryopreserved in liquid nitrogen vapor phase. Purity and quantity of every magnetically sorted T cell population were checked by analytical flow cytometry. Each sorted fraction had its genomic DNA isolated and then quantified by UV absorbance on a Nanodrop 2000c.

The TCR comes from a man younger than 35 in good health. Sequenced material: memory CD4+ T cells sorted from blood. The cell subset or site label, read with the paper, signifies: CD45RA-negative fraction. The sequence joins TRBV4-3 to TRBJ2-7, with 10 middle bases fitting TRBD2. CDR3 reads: CASSRLLAGIYEQYF. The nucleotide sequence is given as TGCGCCAGCAGCCGACTACTAGCGGGGATTTACGAGCAGTACTTC.